This T cell receptor (beta chain) was sequenced during a study of beta chain features in type 1 diabetes. About the study: What patients shared with healthy donors was a similar profile of age, gender and cell yields.

Germline assignment: CDR1 SEHNR and CDR2 FQNEAQ (reference sequence). Trimming stripped 1 base from V and 3 bases from J, with 9 bases between. This CDR3 is built from 15 residues. Sequenced material consisted of expressed TCRB transcripts (all of the isolated RNA was reverse transcribed). The protocol was immunoSEQ multiplex PCR, while the TCRdb copy is restricted to in-frame clones and leaves out a portion. The data show 120,000 to 150,000 clones, about 10% seen once. There are a few counts of this clone. CD4+ cells of the naive, central memory, regulatory and stem cell-like memory types were sorted via CD45RO/CCR7/CD25/CD127/CD95/CD27.

Sample: naive CD4+ T cells from blood. This chain connects TRBV7-9 to TRBJ2-2, with a tentative D call TRBD2 (6 bases). The receptor's source is a man younger than 35 in good health. The CDR3 nucleotides read TGTGCCAGCAGCTTAGGCGGGGTTGACACCGGGGAGCTGTTTTTT. Encoded protein: CASSLGGVDTGELFF.